This passage covers 25 T cell receptor beta chains from one sample sequenced in a study of OX40 agonist ivuxolimab in advanced cancers. Generated by immunoSEQ multiplex PCR, the TCRdb table keeps only in-frame clones and is missing some. The sample records about 30,000 clones, more than 70% being singletons. The starting material was CD4+ or CD8+ T cells sorted from blood, obtained in a trial of the OX40 agonist ivuxolimab. The receptors stem from an adult with an advanced solid tumor such as melanoma, head and neck, liver or kidney cancer.

This clone is medium-sized. The rearrangement links TRBV27 to TRBJ1-3; 7 bases match TRBD1. This CDR3 has 15 amino acids. Germline V gives CDR1 MNHEY, CDR2 SMNVEV (reference sequence). Trimming took 4 bases from V and 0 from J; bases not matched to a gene: 3. The CDR3 loop reads CASSSGQYSGNTIYF. The DNA of the CDR3 is TGTGCCAGCAGTTCGGGACAGTACTCTGGAAACACCATATATTTT.

The chain is built from TRBV7-8 and TRBJ2-1; D unresolved. The germline V gene has CDR1 SGHVS and CDR2 FQNEAQ. With 4 bases removed from V and 2 bases from J, the gap between germline ends came to 3 bases. The CDR3 runs to 12 residues. The CDR3 nucleotides are TGTGCCAGCAGCTACCCCTACAATGAGCAGTTCTTC. This codes for CASSYPYNEQFF. Using reference TRBV7-8 and TRBJ2-1 for the parts outside the CDR3, the full variable domain is GAGVSQSPRYKVAKRGQDVALRCDPISGHVSLFWYQQALGQGPEFLTYFQNEAQLDKSGLPSDRFFAERPEGSVSTLKIQRTQQEDSAVYLCASSYPYNEQFFGPGTRLTVL.

This chain links TRBV7-9 with TRBJ2-7; TRBD2 matches at 7 bases. The germline V gene has CDR1 SEHNR and CDR2 FQNEAQ (reference sequence). Trimming took 1 base from V and 2 from J; bases not matched to a gene: 11. The CDR3 runs to 17 residues. The CDR3 loop is CASSLGFAGENTYEQYF. DNA of the CDR3: TGTGCCAGCAGCTTAGGGTTCGCGGGAGAAAACACCTACGAGCAGTACTTC.

The chain links TRBV12-5 to TRBJ2-3; 7 bases line up with TRBD2. Germline V lookup: CDR1 LGHNT, CDR2 FRNRAP. This CDR3 has 18 residues. Losses at the gene ends were 0 bases for V and 2 bases for J; bases not matched to a gene: 11. DNA of the CDR3: TGTGCTAGTGGTTTGGTAGGCGGGAGAGAGGGGTACACAGATACGCAGTATTTT. This encodes CASGLVGGREGYTDTQYF.

The genes are TRBV29-1 and TRBJ2-7, with TRBD2 as a possible D gene (5 bases). The CDR3 loop spans 14 amino acids. Per germline, CDR1 SQVTM and CDR2 ANQGSEA. Trimming stripped 7 bases from V and 2 bases from J, with 18 bases between. Written as DNA, the CDR3 is TGCAGCGCGACCCCCCTAGCCTACCCCTACGAGCAGTACTTC. Translation gives CSATPLAYPYEQYF.

This chain joins TRBV27 and TRBJ2-3, with D unresolved. CDR3 size: 12 residues. CDR1 and CDR2 from the germline V gene are MNHEY and SMNVEV (reference sequence). With 5 bases removed from V and 6 bases from J, the gap between germline ends came to 9 bases. In DNA, the CDR3 is TGTGCCAGCAGTGGTATCACCGATACGCAGTATTTT. Amino acids: CASSGITDTQYF.

This sequence joins TRBV5-1 and TRBJ2-2; 10 nucleotides line up with TRBD2. Germline V gene data show CDR1 as SGHRS and CDR2 as YFSETQ. The CDR3 extends over 16 amino acids. After removal of 6 bases from V and 8 bases from J, the junction contained 13 bases not matched to a gene. CDR3 amino acids: CASTGLASGRLGELFF. The CDR3 nucleotides read TGCGCCAGCACGGGTCTGGCTAGCGGGAGACTAGGGGAGCTGTTTTTT.

This clone was observed a handful of times. This chain joins TRBV7-2 and TRBJ2-1; D ambiguous. Germline assignment: CDR1 SGHTA and CDR2 FQGNSA. The CDR3 is 15 residues long. With 2 bases removed from V and 6 bases from J, the gap between germline ends came to 14 bases. The CDR3 coding sequence is TGTGCCAGCAGCTTAAAGAATCGAGTTCCCAATGAGCAGTTCTTC. Protein sequence: CASSLKNRVPNEQFF.

This clone occurred once. The junction and the germline gene differ at one end; a read error may be behind it. The chain carries TRBV7-7 and TRBJ2-1; D may be TRBD1 or TRBD2 (5 bases each). This CDR3 region has 15 residues. Germline V gene data show CDR1 as SSHAT and CDR2 as FNYEAQ (reference sequence). The CDR3 loop is CASSSGTGSYNEQFF. Here the CDR3 DNA reads TGTGCTAGCAGCTCCGGGACGGGGTCTTACAATGAGCAGTTCTTC.

The CDR3 bases are TGTGCTAGTGGTTTGGATTTTTACGAGCAGTACTTC. Protein sequence: CASGLDFYEQYF. V gene TRBV12-5 combines with J gene TRBJ2-7; D unresolved. V was cut by 1 base and J by 4 bases, with 5 bases left in between. CDR1 is LGHNT and CDR2 is FRNRAP in the germline V gene. The CDR3 covers 12 residues.

This chain joins TRBV15 and TRBJ2-7, with 8 bases identical to TRBD2. This CDR3 spans 14 amino acids. V shed 3 bases and J 5 bases; nucleotides not matched to a gene: 6. Looked up from germline, CDR1 is LNHNV and CDR2 is YYDKDF (reference sequence). As DNA, the CDR3 is TGTGCCACCAGCAGGCGGGCTAGCGGGCACGAGCAGTACTTC. It encodes CATSRRASGHEQYF. The complete variable domain, with remaining parts taken from reference TRBV15 and TRBJ2-7, reads DAMVIQNPRYQVTQFGKPVTLSCSQTLNHNVMYWYQQKSSQAPKLLFHYYDKDFNNEADTPDNFQSRRPNTSFCFLDIRSPGLGDTAMYLCATSRRASGHEQYFGPGTRLTVT.

This clone was picked up one time. The rearrangement joins TRBV10-3 to TRBJ2-1, with TRBD2 matching 7 bases. The length of the CDR3 is 15 residues. Germline CDR1 ENHRY, CDR2 SYGVKD. With 7 bases clipped from V and 5 bases from J, the junction kept 11 bases outside the gene matches. CDR3 DNA sequence: TGTGCCATCAATTGGCGGCTAGCGGCCCACAATGAGCAGTTCTTC. Protein: CAINWRLAAHNEQFF.

J is TRBJ2-5 and V is TRBV2; TRBD2 matches at 10 bases. With 1 base clipped from V and 5 bases from J, the junction kept 4 bases outside the gene matches. The CDR3 consists of 15 residues. CDR1 SNHLY and CDR2 FYNNEI come from the germline V gene. The DNA for the CDR3 is TGTGCCAGCAGTGAAGGGCTAGCGGGAGATGAGACCCAGTACTTC. It is translated as CASSEGLAGDETQYF.

CDR3: CASSPDPGLGEQYF. CDR3 nucleotide sequence: TGTGCCAGCAGCCCTGACCCGGGGCTCGGGGAGCAGTACTTC. This chain joins TRBV5-6 and TRBJ2-7, with D perhaps being TRBD1 or TRBD2 (5 bases each). Trimming stripped 4 bases from V and 7 bases from J, with 18 bases between. The CDR3 is 14 amino acids. Germline CDR1 reads SGHDT; CDR2 reads YYEEEE.

The chain combines TRBV7-8 with TRBJ1-4; 7 nucleotides match TRBD1. Per the germline V gene, CDR1 is SGHVS and CDR2 is FQNEAQ. The V segment lost 5 bases and the J segment 8 bases; nucleotides outside the gene matches: 8. The CDR3 totals 14 residues. The CDR3 spells CASSRTGPLEKLFF. Written as DNA, the CDR3 is TGTGCCAGCAGCCGGACAGGCCCGTTGGAAAAACTGTTTTTT.

The chain uses TRBV29-1 and TRBJ2-5, with TRBD2 matching over 10 bases. The CDR3 has 17 residues. The germline V gene has CDR1 SQVTM and CDR2 ANQGSEA. The ends lost 6 bases at V and 2 bases at J; junction bases unmatched: 15. Written as DNA, the CDR3 is TGCAGCGTAGAGGGCTTAAAGCGGGAGGGCCCGCAAGAGACCCAGTACTTC. Translated, it gives CSVEGLKREGPQETQYF. Full variable domain (remainder filled in from reference TRBV29-1 and TRBJ2-5): SAVISQKPSRDICQRGTSLTIQCQVDSQVTMMFWYRQQPGQSLTLIATANQGSEATYESGFVIDKFPISRPNLTFSTLTVSNMSPEDSSIYLCSVEGLKREGPQETQYFGPGTRLLVL.

The chain joins TRBV7-9 to TRBJ2-3; no reliable D call. The CDR3 runs to 15 residues. The ends were cut back, 0 bases at V and 2 bases at J, with 9 bases in the middle. The germline gives CDR1 SEHNR, CDR2 FQNEAQ (reference sequence). The CDR3 DNA follows: TGTGCCAGCAGCTTAGCACGCGTGAACACAGATACGCAGTATTTT. Translating gives CASSLARVNTDTQYF.

This chain joins TRBV29-1 and TRBJ2-3, with 15 positions matching TRBD2. Germline V gene sequence: CDR1 SQVTM, CDR2 ANQGSEA. Germline trimming cut 7 bases from V and 3 bases from J; bases unmatched to any gene: 17. The CDR3 runs 19 residues. CDR3 in amino acids: CSDLTSGTSGRPGTDTQYF. For the CDR3, the DNA is TGCAGCGACCTTACCTCCGGGACTAGCGGGAGGCCTGGGACAGATACGCAGTATTTT.

This rearrangement joins TRBV6-6 to TRBJ1-1, with 7 bases fitting TRBD1. Trimming removed 2 bases from V and 9 bases from J; junction bases left unmatched: 6. There are 13 residues in the CDR3. In germline, CDR1 is MNHNY, CDR2 SVGAGI (reference sequence). The CDR3, as DNA: TGTGCCAGCAGTTACCGCGGGACAGCCCAAGCTTTCTTT. Its protein is CASSYRGTAQAFF.

V usage is TRBV14 and J usage is TRBJ2-1; D uncertain. CDR3 length: 12 amino acids. Trimming removed 1 base at V and 9 bases at J, with 7 bases between. Germline lookup yields CDR1 SGHDN and CDR2 FVKESK. The CDR3 nucleotides read TGTGCCAGCAGCCAAGCATGGACTGAGCAGTTCTTC. Its translation: CASSQAWTEQFF.

This clone was seen a single time. The chain employs TRBV19 and TRBJ1-4; no clear D gene. Germline CDR1 is LNHDA and CDR2 is SQIVND (reference sequence). The germline V and J ends were trimmed by 3 bases and 8 bases, with 10 bases remaining between them. The CDR3 runs to 13 residues. CDR3 amino acids: CASSMTWREKLFF. In nucleotides, the CDR3 is TGTGCCAGTAGTATGACGTGGCGGGAAAAACTGTTTTTT.

The chain uses TRBV30 and TRBJ2-1; D may be TRBD1 or TRBD2 (5 bases each). There are 12 residues in the CDR3. The V end lost 8 bases, the J end lost 8 bases, and 16 bases lay between the germline ends. Per the germline V gene, CDR1 is GTSNPN and CDR2 is SVGIG (reference sequence). CDR3 in amino acids: CALSVGVDEQFF. The DNA for the CDR3 is TGTGCCCTGTCGGTGGGGGTCGATGAGCAGTTCTTC.

This clone came up once. The V and J genes are TRBV15 and TRBJ2-5, with a tentative D call TRBD1 (5 bases). The J call may be wrong; the DNA end is better matched by TRBJ2-7. CDR3 length equals 17 residues. Germline lookup yields CDR1 LNHNV and CDR2 YYDKDF (reference sequence). CDR3 DNA: TGTGCCACCAGCAGATCGACTTCAGGGTCCAACTCCTACGAGCAGTACTTC. This encodes CATSRSTSGSNSYEQYF.

This chain joins TRBV5-6 and TRBJ1-1; TRBD1 is a possible D gene (6 bases). V was clipped by 0 bases and J by 1 base, with 13 bases between them. The CDR3 is made up of 16 amino acids. CDR1 SGHDT and CDR2 YYEEEE come from the germline V gene. CDR3 nucleotide sequence: TGTGCCAGCAGCTTGGCAATTACAGGGCCGAACACTGAAGCTTTCTTT. Translating gives CASSLAITGPNTEAFF.

The chain joins TRBV2 to TRBJ1-1, with TRBD1 identical over 7 bases. CDR1 and CDR2 (germline): SNHLY, FYNNEI. The V and J ends lost 6 bases and 3 bases, in that order; junction bases with no gene match: 7. The CDR3 runs 14 residues. The CDR3 DNA follows: TGTGCCAGCAGCGTACAGGGGAGGTACACTGAAGCTTTCTTT. Residues: CASSVQGRYTEAFF. The full variable domain, its missing parts supplied by reference TRBV2 and TRBJ1-1, is EPEVTQTPSHQVTQMGQEVILRCVPISNHLYFYWYRQILGQKVEFLVSFYNNEISEKSEIFDDQFSVERPDGSNFTLKIRSTKLEDSAMYFCASSVQGRYTEAFFGQGTRLTVV.